This T cell receptor (beta chain) was sequenced for a study of CD4 and CD8 cells across lung adenocarcinoma regions. By proportion, this clonotype is medium-sized (0.01 to 0.1%). Donors had localized lung adenocarcinoma, a non-small cell lung cancer. TCRdb called the PCR reads again in MiXCR, with one record for every CDR3 protein. The table shows about 8,400 distinct CDR3 sequences, with over 50% occurring only once. The CDR3 is 16 residues long. Germline V gene sequence: CDR1 WNHNN, CDR2 SYGVQD (reference sequence). This TCR was sampled from a female donor with lung adenocarcinoma. The CD4 and CD8 labels of this study may be unreliable. The genes are TRBV10-1 and TRBJ2-5, with a possible D match to TRBD1 (6 bases). The DNA end is a closer match to TRBJ2-7, so the J assignment may be wrong. Input material: CD4+ T cells from the center of a lung tumor. The CDR3 DNA sequence: TGCGCCAGCAGTGAGTCTAGGGGGAGAGGGTCCTACGAGCAGTACTTC. Encoded protein: CASSESRGRGSYEQYF.